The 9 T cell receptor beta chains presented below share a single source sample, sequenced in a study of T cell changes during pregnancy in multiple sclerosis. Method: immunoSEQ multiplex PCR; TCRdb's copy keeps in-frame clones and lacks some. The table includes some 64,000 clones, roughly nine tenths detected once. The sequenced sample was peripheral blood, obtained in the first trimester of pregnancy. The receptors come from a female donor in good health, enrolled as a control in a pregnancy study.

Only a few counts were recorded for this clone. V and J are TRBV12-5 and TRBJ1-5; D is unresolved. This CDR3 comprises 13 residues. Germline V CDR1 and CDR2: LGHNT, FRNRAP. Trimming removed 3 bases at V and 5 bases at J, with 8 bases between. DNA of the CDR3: TGTGCTAGTGGTTTATGGGGAGATCAGCCCCAGCATTTT. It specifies CASGLWGDQPQHF.

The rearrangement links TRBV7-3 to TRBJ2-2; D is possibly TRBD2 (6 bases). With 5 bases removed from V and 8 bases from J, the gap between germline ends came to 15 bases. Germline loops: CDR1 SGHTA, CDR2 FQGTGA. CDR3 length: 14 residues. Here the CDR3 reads CASSQPAAGGELFF. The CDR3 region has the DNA TGTGCCAGCAGCCAACCTGCGGCGGGGGGGGAGCTGTTTTTT.

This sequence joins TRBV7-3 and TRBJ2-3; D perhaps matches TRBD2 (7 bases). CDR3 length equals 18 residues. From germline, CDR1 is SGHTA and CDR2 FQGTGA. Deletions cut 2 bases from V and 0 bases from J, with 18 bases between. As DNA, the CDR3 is TGTGCCAGCAGCTTAGGGGGGGGGCTCCGAGGGAGCACAGATACGCAGTATTTT. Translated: CASSLGGGLRGSTDTQYF.

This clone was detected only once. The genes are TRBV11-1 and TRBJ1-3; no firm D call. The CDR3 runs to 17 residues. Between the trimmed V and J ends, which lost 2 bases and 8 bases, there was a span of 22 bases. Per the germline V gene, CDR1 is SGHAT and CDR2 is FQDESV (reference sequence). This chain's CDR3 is CASSLPDPPPGGDTIYF. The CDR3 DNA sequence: TGTGCCAGCAGCTTACCCGACCCTCCGCCGGGCGGGGACACCATATATTTT.

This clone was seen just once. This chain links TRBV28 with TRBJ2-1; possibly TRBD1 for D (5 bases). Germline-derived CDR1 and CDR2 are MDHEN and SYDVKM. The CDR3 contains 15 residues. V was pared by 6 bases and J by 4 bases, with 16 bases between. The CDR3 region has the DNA TGTGCCAGCAGCCCAAGGTTAGGGGTATACAATGAGCAGTTCTTC. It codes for CASSPRLGVYNEQFF.

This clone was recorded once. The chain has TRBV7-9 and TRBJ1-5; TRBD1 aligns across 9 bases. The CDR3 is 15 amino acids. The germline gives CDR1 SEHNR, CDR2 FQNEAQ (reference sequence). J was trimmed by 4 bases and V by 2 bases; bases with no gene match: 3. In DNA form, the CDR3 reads TGTGCCAGCAGCTTAAGTGGGACAGGGAATCAGCCCCAGCATTTT. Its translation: CASSLSGTGNQPQHF.

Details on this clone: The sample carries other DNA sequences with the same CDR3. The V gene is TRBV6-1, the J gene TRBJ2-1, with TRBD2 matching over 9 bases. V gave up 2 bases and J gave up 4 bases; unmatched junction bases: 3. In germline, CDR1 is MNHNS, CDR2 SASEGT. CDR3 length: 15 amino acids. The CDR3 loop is CASSELAGSYNEQFF. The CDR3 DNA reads TGTGCCAGCAGTGAACTAGCGGGAAGTTACAATGAGCAGTTCTTC.

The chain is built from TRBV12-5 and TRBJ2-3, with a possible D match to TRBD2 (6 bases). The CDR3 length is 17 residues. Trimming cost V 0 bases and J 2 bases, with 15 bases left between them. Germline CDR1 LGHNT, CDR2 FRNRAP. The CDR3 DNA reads TGTGCTAGTGGTTTGGTGAATAGCGGAGTCCCCACAGATACGCAGTATTTT. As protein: CASGLVNSGVPTDTQYF.

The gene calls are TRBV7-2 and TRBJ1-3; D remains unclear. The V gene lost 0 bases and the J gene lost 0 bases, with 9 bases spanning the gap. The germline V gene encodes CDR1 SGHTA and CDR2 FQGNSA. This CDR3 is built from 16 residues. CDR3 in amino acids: CASSLADWLSGNTIYF. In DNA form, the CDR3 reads TGTGCCAGCAGCTTAGCGGACTGGCTCTCTGGAAACACCATATATTTT.